One sample yielded the 13 T cell receptor beta chains listed below, sequenced in a study of identical twins. Each CDR3 protein gets one entry after TCRdb re-called the 5' RACE reads with MiXCR. The data hold approximately 1.8 million distinct CDR3 sequences, with under 35% observed a single time. Material for sequencing was cord blood. These TCRs come from a newborn girl in good health.

Turning to this clonotype: Germline and junction disagree at one end, which may indicate a read error. The rearrangement uses TRBV7-9 and TRBJ2-3; the D is unclear. This CDR3 has 12 amino acids. Germline CDR1 SEHNR, CDR2 FQNEAQ (reference sequence). The CDR3 DNA sequence: TGTTCCAGCAGCTTAAAGACAGATACGCAGTATTTT. Protein product: CSSSLKTDTQYF.

The chain has TRBV20-1 and TRBJ2-7; 7 bases fit TRBD1. The CDR3 loop spans 12 amino acids. Losses at the gene ends were 7 bases for V and 6 bases for J; bases not matched to a gene: 9. Germline V gene data show CDR1 as DFQATT and CDR2 as SNEGSKA (reference sequence). The DNA of the CDR3 is TGCAGTGTTTTTTGGACAGGCCTCGAGCAGTACTTC. It encodes CSVFWTGLEQYF.

A remark on this clonotype: Given a far larger clone just one base away, this is likely a sequencing read error. V is TRBV7-9 and J is TRBJ2-7; possible D gene TRBD1, 6 bases. The J call may be incorrect, as the DNA end agrees better with TRBJ2-1. There are 13 residues in the CDR3. The germline V gene has CDR1 SEHNR and CDR2 FQNEAQ (reference sequence). CDR3 loop: CASSLGDTYEQFF. In nucleotides, the CDR3 is TGTGCCAGCAGCTTAGGGGACACCTACGAGCAGTTCTTC.

This clonotype was observed a few times. This sequence joins TRBV20-1 and TRBJ2-7, with D possibly TRBD2 on 5 matching bases. Per the germline V gene, CDR1 is DFQATT and CDR2 is SNEGSKA (reference sequence). The CDR3 sequence is 12 residues long. The V and J ends lost 6 bases and 4 bases respectively, with 13 bases between them. As DNA, the CDR3 is TGCAGTGCCTTAGGGAAGCGGTACGAGCAGTACTTC. It specifies CSALGKRYEQYF.

In its sample, this clonotype was seen a few times. The chain has TRBV6-1 and TRBJ1-2; unclear D gene. V lost 4 bases to trimming and J lost 3 bases, with 9 bases between them. CDR3 length: 13 residues. Germline values: CDR1 MNHNS, CDR2 SASEGT. The CDR3: CASSGSVDYGYTF. CDR3 nucleotide sequence: TGTGCCAGCAGTGGGAGTGTGGACTATGGCTACACCTTC.

The chain has TRBV10-2 and TRBJ2-1; 7 bases line up with TRBD2. After removal of 4 bases from V and 6 bases from J, the junction contained 6 bases not matched to a gene. Germline assignment: CDR1 WSHSY and CDR2 SAAADI. There are 14 residues in the CDR3. DNA for the CDR3: TGCGCCAGCAGTGTATGGGAGGGCCTCAATGAGCAGTTCTTC. Translated: CASSVWEGLNEQFF.

This clonotype was seen once. The chain carries TRBV27 and TRBJ2-5; 9 nucleotides line up with TRBD2. CDR1 and CDR2 (germline): MNHEY, SMNVEV (reference sequence). The length of the CDR3 is 14 residues. The junction had 9 bases not matched to a gene; V was cut back by 3 bases and J by 10 bases. The CDR3 loop is CASSLGGSGSLQYF. In DNA form, the CDR3 reads TGTGCCAGCAGTTTGGGCGGTAGCGGGAGCCTCCAGTACTTC.

The chain has TRBV5-5 and TRBJ2-4; D is undetermined. The J call may not be correct, given that the DNA end is closer to TRBJ2-7. CDR1 is SGHKS and CDR2 is YYEKEE in the germline V gene (reference sequence). The CDR3 runs 15 residues. The DNA of the CDR3 is TGTGCCAGCAGCTTCAGTAATTTATTAATCTACGAGCAGTACTTC. Translating it yields CASSFSNLLIYEQYF.

V gene TRBV10-3 combines with J gene TRBJ2-7; 8 bases map to TRBD2. The CDR3 extends over 15 amino acids. Germline lookup yields CDR1 ENHRY and CDR2 SYGVKD. J was trimmed by 2 bases and V by 6 bases; bases with no gene match: 9. CDR3 loop: CAIRTQSTSAYEQYF. Here the CDR3 DNA reads TGTGCCATCAGAACCCAATCGACTAGCGCCTACGAGCAGTACTTC.

V usage is TRBV7-8 and J usage is TRBJ1-1; possibly TRBD1 for D (5 bases). The CDR3 runs to 15 residues. The V and J ends lost 4 bases and 1 base respectively, with 13 bases between them. Germline V gene lookup returns CDR1 SGHVS and CDR2 FQNEAQ. CDR3 nucleotides: TGTGCCAGCAGCTACCGACGGGGACCGAACACTGAAGCTTTCTTT. This encodes CASSYRRGPNTEAFF. The full variable domain, completed using reference TRBV7-8 and TRBJ1-1, is GAGVSQSPRYKVAKRGQDVALRCDPISGHVSLFWYQQALGQGPEFLTYFQNEAQLDKSGLPSDRFFAERPEGSVSTLKIQRTQQEDSAVYLCASSYRRGPNTEAFFGQGTRLTVV.

The CDR3 nucleotides read TGCAGCGTTGAAGATGGACAGGGGCTCTCTGGAAACACCATATATTTT. Its translation: CSVEDGQGLSGNTIYF. This rearrangement joins TRBV29-1 to TRBJ1-3; 9 bases fit TRBD1. The length of the CDR3 is 16 residues. J lost 0 bases, V lost 0 bases, and 3 bases had no gene match. Looked up from germline, CDR1 is SQVTM and CDR2 is ANQGSEA.

The J gene is TRBJ1-5, the V gene TRBV20-1; TRBD1 matches at 11 bases. This CDR3 is built from 15 residues. Germline V gene data show CDR1 as DFQATT and CDR2 as SNEGSKA (reference sequence). Trimming took 6 bases from V and 10 from J; bases not matched to a gene: 14. The CDR3 coding sequence is TGCAGTGCCACAGCGGGACAGGGGGGGCCGGAACCCCAGCATTTT. As protein: CSATAGQGGPEPQHF.

This clonotype was observed once. The chain combines TRBV4-1 with TRBJ2-3; 8 nucleotides line up with TRBD1. The germline V gene encodes CDR1 MGHRA and CDR2 YSYEKL. After removal of 4 bases from V and 0 bases from J, the junction contained 9 bases not matched to a gene. The CDR3 runs 17 residues. This CDR3 is CASSRNNRGTSTDTQYF. The CDR3 DNA follows: TGCGCCAGCAGCCGCAACAACAGGGGGACTAGCACAGATACGCAGTATTTT.